This T cell receptor beta chain appears in the sequencing data of a study of T-cell memory formation after mild COVID-19. Study results and limitations: Memory sampled before infection contained some responding clones, suggesting cross-reactive memory joined. Contracting clones from day 15 to 85 had balanced CD4/CD8; later expanders favoured CD4+. Among contracting clones, CD4+ were mainly CM/EM and CD8+ enriched in EMRA. The SARS-CoV-2 specificity of second-wave clones reaching peak at day 37 remained unverified.

A note on this clonotype: Its antigen is unknown.

TCRdb passed the 5' RACE reads through MiXCR, listing each CDR3 protein once. The top ten clones hold around 12% of a sample with 470,000 or so distinct CDR3 sequences, 20% to 25% of them seen once. V trimming: 6 bases; J trimming: 1 base; junction bases outside the gene matches: 5. The CDR3 consists of 15 residues. CDR1 MNHNY and CDR2 SVGAGI come from the germline V gene (reference sequence). Sequenced: PBMCs or a T cell subset sorted from them (not recorded which). The chain employs TRBV6-6 and TRBJ2-3, with TRBD2 identical over 9 bases. This receptor was identified in an adult woman who had mild COVID-19 (a few samples of this study predate the infection). Cell type and time point are not known. The CDR3 nucleotides are TGTGCCAGCAGAAAGATAGCGGGGGGCACAGATACGCAGTATTTT. Its protein product is CASRKIAGGTDTQYF.